The 5 T cell receptor beta chains listed next were all sequenced from one sample in a study of molecular identifiers for immune sequencing clone quantification. TCRdb re-derived calls from the PCR reads in MiXCR, one entry per CDR3 protein. The sample comprises about 510,000 distinct CDR3 sequences, about 25% of which are singletons, and around 0.79% rests with the top ten. Sequencing input: naive CD8+ T cells from blood, with Jurkat cell RNA spiked in. Subset meaning: FACS-sorted CD8+CD4-CCR7+CD45RA+ naive T cells. The receptors shown here come from a human donor in good health. Some libraries in this study had Jurkat cell RNA spiked in.

Notes on this clonotype: A far larger clone lies a single base away; this is likely a read error. The chain has TRBV12-3 or TRBV12-4 and TRBJ2-7, with a possible D match to TRBD2 (5 bases). This CDR3 contains 12 residues. Trimming left V 3 bases short and J 8 bases short, with 11 bases between. CDR3 sequence: CASSFPGSKQYF. CDR3 DNA: TGTGCCAGCAGTTTTCCGGGGTCCAAGCAGTACTTC.

This clonotype was recorded only once. Given a much more abundant clone one base away, this may be a read error. This sequence joins TRBV14 and TRBJ2-7; TRBD1 aligns across 9 bases. The CDR3 loop spans 13 amino acids. Trimming cost V 2 bases and J 12 bases; bases outside gene matches: 8. CDR1 and CDR2 from the germline V gene are SGHDN and FVKESK. CDR3 protein: CASSQRDRVVRYF. CDR3 nucleotide sequence: TGTGCCAGCAGCCAACGGGACAGGGTGGTGCGGTACTTC.

As for this clonotype: This sequence may be a read error, since a much larger clone differs from it by one base. This chain uses TRBV28 with TRBJ1-1, with D uncertain. Trimming removed 6 bases from V and 3 bases from J, with 14 bases in between. CDR3 size: 14 residues. Germline V gene lookup returns CDR1 MDHEN and CDR2 SYDVKM. CDR3 bases: TGTGCCAGCAGGTCCCCGCGGTTGCACACTGAAGCTTTCTTT. Protein product: CASRSPRLHTEAFF.

Concerning this clonotype: One end of the junction fails to match germline, which may point to a read error. The rearrangement uses TRBV4-3 and TRBJ2-7; a weak D match, TRBD1 (6 bases). CDR3 length: 16 residues. Germline V gene lookup returns CDR1 LGHNA and CDR2 YSLEER. The CDR3 region has the DNA TGCGCCAGCAGCCAAGGGGGGCAGGCGTCCACCTACGAGCAGAACTTC. This sequence encodes CASSQGGQASTYEQNF.

The chain couples TRBV4-2 to TRBJ2-7; 7 bases agree with TRBD2. The germline V gene has CDR1 LGHNA and CDR2 YNFKEQ. The CDR3 contains 14 residues. V shed 0 bases, J shed 7 bases, and the junction held 6 bases outside the gene matches. CDR3 in amino acids: CASSQDGGGDEQYF. The CDR3 DNA reads as TGTGCCAGCAGCCAAGATGGGGGAGGGGATGAGCAGTACTTC.